These 18 T cell receptor beta chains came from one sample sequenced in a study of read filtering for tumor transcriptome and immune sequencing. The library was built from 400 to 500 ng RNA with molecular barcoded adaptors for alpha/delta and beta/gamma chains. Using its own MiXCR run on the reads, TCRdb lists one record per CDR3 protein. The sample has about 130,000 distinct CDR3 sequences, roughly 13% seen once. The material sequenced was a population of CD138-negative cells sorted from bone marrow. The receptors stem from a donor at least 40 years old with multiple myeloma.

As for this clonotype: A much larger clone is a single base away; this may be a read error. The gene calls are TRBV7-2 and TRBJ2-1, with 10 bases matching TRBD2. Germline V gives CDR1 SGHTA, CDR2 FQGNSA. This CDR3 region has 15 residues. This chain's CDR3 is CASGPTSGSCNEQFF. As DNA, the CDR3 is TGTGCCAGCGGTCCGACTAGCGGGTCCTGCAATGAGCAGTTCTTC.

In this sample, this clonotype turned up many times. V and J are TRBV28 and TRBJ2-5; the D is unclear. The CDR3 runs 13 residues. Trimming stripped 6 bases from V and 4 bases from J, with 12 bases between. Germline-derived CDR1 and CDR2 are MDHEN and SYDVKM. The CDR3 reads CASSRTFRETQYF. The CDR3 DNA follows: TGTGCCAGCAGCCGGACCTTTCGAGAGACCCAGTACTTC.

This clonotype was seen repeatedly, ten times or more. This chain connects TRBV3-1 to TRBJ1-5; tentative D call: TRBD1 (5 bases). Germline-derived CDR1 and CDR2 are LGHDT and YNNKEL (reference sequence). V shed 1 base and J shed 6 bases, with 10 bases lying between them. The CDR3 consists of 14 residues. This CDR3 is CASSQGQQAQPQHF. CDR3 nucleotide sequence: TGTGCCAGCAGCCAAGGGCAACAGGCTCAGCCCCAGCATTTT.

This clonotype was counted at least ten times. This sequence joins TRBV29-1 and TRBJ2-1; D might be TRBD2 (6 bases). CDR3 size: 12 residues. In germline, CDR1 is SQVTM, CDR2 ANQGSEA. V was trimmed by 3 bases and J by 8 bases, leaving 11 bases between them. Here the CDR3 DNA reads TGCAGCGTTGAGAGGGAGCGGGATGAGCAGTTCTTC. Translated: CSVERERDEQFF.

With regard to this clonotype: A much larger clone sits a single nucleotide away, making a read error possible. The V and J genes are TRBV27 and TRBJ1-2; TRBD1 aligns across 9 bases. The V gene's germline CDR1 is MNHEY and CDR2 SMNVEV (reference sequence). There are 15 residues in the CDR3. Trimming cost V 4 bases and J 6 bases; bases outside gene matches: 9. The CDR3 nucleotides read TGTGCCAGCAGTTCCGAGTGGGACAGGGAAAATGGCTACACCTTC. The encoded protein is CASSSEWDRENGYTF.

This clonotype was seen repeatedly, ten times or more. The chain carries TRBV6-1 and TRBJ1-1; D might be TRBD1 (5 bases). Germline lookup yields CDR1 MNHNS and CDR2 SASEGT. CDR3 length: 15 amino acids. Trimming pared 3 bases from V and 0 bases from J, leaving 11 bases between. The CDR3 nucleotides read TGTGCCAGCAGTGACCAGGGACGGTTGAACACTGAAGCTTTCTTT. Its translation: CASSDQGRLNTEAFF.

The table lists this clonotype with many counts. The chain is built from TRBV28 and TRBJ2-7; 7 positions agree with TRBD1. This CDR3 region has 14 residues. Germline V gives CDR1 MDHEN, CDR2 SYDVKM. V lost 6 bases to trimming and J lost 0 bases; unmatched junction nucleotides: 5. The CDR3 loop is CASRAQGDSYEQYF. The CDR3 nucleotides read TGTGCCAGCAGAGCCCAGGGGGACTCCTACGAGCAGTACTTC.

With respect to this clonotype: A single base separates this from a much larger clone, so it may be a read error. The rearrangement uses TRBV20-1 and TRBJ1-1; 9 bases are a match to TRBD1. V shed 7 bases, J shed 7 bases, and the junction held 13 bases outside the gene matches. CDR1 DFQATT and CDR2 SNEGSKA come from the germline V gene (reference sequence). CDR3 length: 14 amino acids. CDR3 in DNA: TGCAGTGTTACTTACAGGGGGCTAGGGATTGAAGCTTTCTTT. Translation: CSVTYRGLGIEAFF.

This clonotype occurred many times. The chain joins TRBV20-1 to TRBJ2-1; 9 bases match TRBD2. The CDR3 spans 15 residues. Germline CDR1 reads DFQATT; CDR2 reads SNEGSKA (reference sequence). Losses at the gene ends were 4 bases for V and 1 base for J; bases not matched to a gene: 5. The CDR3 region is CSATLTSGSYNEQFF. The CDR3 coding sequence is TGCAGTGCTACCTTGACTAGCGGATCCTACAATGAGCAGTTCTTC.

This clonotype was observed many times. The V gene is TRBV6-2 or TRBV6-3, the J gene TRBJ1-1; D unresolved. CDR3 size: 14 residues. Germline V gene data show CDR1 as MNHEY and CDR2 as SVGEGT. V dropped 2 bases and J dropped 0 bases, with 7 bases sitting between them. The CDR3 spells CASSYGNMNTEAFF. For the CDR3, the DNA is TGTGCCAGCAGTTACGGGAACATGAACACTGAAGCTTTCTTT.

This clonotype was found many times. The chain is built from TRBV10-3 and TRBJ2-3; 12 bases agree with TRBD2. The J segment lost 3 bases and the V segment lost 3 bases, leaving 4 bases of the junction unmatched. CDR1 ENHRY and CDR2 SYGVKD come from the germline V gene. The CDR3 spans 16 residues. Here the CDR3 DNA reads TGTGCCATCAGTGACCCGACTAGCGGGAGAACAGATACGCAGTATTTT. As protein: CAISDPTSGRTDTQYF.

Turning to this clonotype: A much larger clonotype is one base distant, so this may be a read error. The chain uses TRBV11-2 and TRBJ2-2; 8 nucleotides line up with TRBD1. The germline V gene encodes CDR1 SGHAT and CDR2 FQNNGV. V shed 1 base, J shed 0 bases, and the junction held 19 bases outside the gene matches. The CDR3 contains 22 residues. For the CDR3, the DNA is TGTGCCAGCAGCTTAGGCGAAGGACAGGGTCGTCATGCGGGCGCGAACACCGGGGAGCTGTTTTTT. The encoded protein is CASSLGEGQGRHAGANTGELFF.

This chain connects TRBV18 to TRBJ2-7; 9 nucleotides match TRBD2. The CDR3 length is 17 residues. The V segment lost 2 bases and the J segment 1 base; nucleotides outside the gene matches: 9. Germline V gene sequence: CDR1 KGHSH, CDR2 LQKENI. Here the CDR3 reads CASSPKGAGGYSYEQYF. For the CDR3, the DNA is TGTGCCAGCTCACCAAAGGGAGCGGGAGGTTATTCCTACGAGCAGTACTTC.

In this sample, this clonotype turned up many times. This chain connects TRBV6-1 to TRBJ2-3; tentatively, D is TRBD2 (6 bases). Deletions cut 3 bases from V and 0 bases from J, with 13 bases between. The CDR3 consists of 16 residues. CDR1 and CDR2 (germline): MNHNS, SASEGT. CDR3 amino acids: CASSDAGYSSTDTQYF. CDR3 in DNA: TGTGCCAGCAGTGACGCGGGGTACTCTAGCACAGATACGCAGTATTTT.

The chain uses TRBV7-9 and TRBJ2-7, with TRBD2 as a possible D gene (5 bases). Per germline, CDR1 SEHNR and CDR2 FQNEAQ (reference sequence). V lost 2 bases, J lost 2 bases, and 7 bases lay in between. CDR3 length: 13 residues. Here the CDR3 reads CASSLQRAYEQYF. The CDR3 DNA follows: TGTGCCAGCAGCTTACAGAGGGCCTACGAGCAGTACTTC.

The table lists this clonotype with many counts. The chain has TRBV20-1 and TRBJ2-3, with TRBD2 identical over 8 bases. The germline V gene encodes CDR1 DFQATT and CDR2 SNEGSKA (reference sequence). The ends lost 5 bases at V and 3 bases at J; junction bases unmatched: 10. The CDR3 length is 15 residues. CDR3 in amino acids: CSASLAAQGTDTQYF. Written as DNA, the CDR3 is TGCAGTGCTTCACTAGCGGCTCAGGGAACAGATACGCAGTATTTT.

This clonotype was found many times. This chain uses TRBV2 with TRBJ2-2, with D uncertain. This CDR3 has 14 amino acids. The V and J ends lost 5 bases and 1 base respectively, with 8 bases between them. Germline V gene sequence: CDR1 SNHLY, CDR2 FYNNEI. CDR3 in amino acids: CASSPTGNTGELFF. DNA for the CDR3: TGTGCCAGCAGTCCGACGGGGAACACCGGGGAGCTGTTTTTT.

This clonotype came up many times. The chain couples TRBV2 to TRBJ2-7; TRBD2 is a possible D gene (5 bases). This CDR3 contains 14 residues. Germline CDR1 reads SNHLY; CDR2 reads FYNNEI. Trimming shortened V by 6 bases and J by 0 bases, and 12 bases separated the two germline ends. This CDR3 is CASSSRRSSYEQYF. The CDR3 nucleotides read TGTGCCAGCAGCTCACGGAGGAGCTCCTACGAGCAGTACTTC.